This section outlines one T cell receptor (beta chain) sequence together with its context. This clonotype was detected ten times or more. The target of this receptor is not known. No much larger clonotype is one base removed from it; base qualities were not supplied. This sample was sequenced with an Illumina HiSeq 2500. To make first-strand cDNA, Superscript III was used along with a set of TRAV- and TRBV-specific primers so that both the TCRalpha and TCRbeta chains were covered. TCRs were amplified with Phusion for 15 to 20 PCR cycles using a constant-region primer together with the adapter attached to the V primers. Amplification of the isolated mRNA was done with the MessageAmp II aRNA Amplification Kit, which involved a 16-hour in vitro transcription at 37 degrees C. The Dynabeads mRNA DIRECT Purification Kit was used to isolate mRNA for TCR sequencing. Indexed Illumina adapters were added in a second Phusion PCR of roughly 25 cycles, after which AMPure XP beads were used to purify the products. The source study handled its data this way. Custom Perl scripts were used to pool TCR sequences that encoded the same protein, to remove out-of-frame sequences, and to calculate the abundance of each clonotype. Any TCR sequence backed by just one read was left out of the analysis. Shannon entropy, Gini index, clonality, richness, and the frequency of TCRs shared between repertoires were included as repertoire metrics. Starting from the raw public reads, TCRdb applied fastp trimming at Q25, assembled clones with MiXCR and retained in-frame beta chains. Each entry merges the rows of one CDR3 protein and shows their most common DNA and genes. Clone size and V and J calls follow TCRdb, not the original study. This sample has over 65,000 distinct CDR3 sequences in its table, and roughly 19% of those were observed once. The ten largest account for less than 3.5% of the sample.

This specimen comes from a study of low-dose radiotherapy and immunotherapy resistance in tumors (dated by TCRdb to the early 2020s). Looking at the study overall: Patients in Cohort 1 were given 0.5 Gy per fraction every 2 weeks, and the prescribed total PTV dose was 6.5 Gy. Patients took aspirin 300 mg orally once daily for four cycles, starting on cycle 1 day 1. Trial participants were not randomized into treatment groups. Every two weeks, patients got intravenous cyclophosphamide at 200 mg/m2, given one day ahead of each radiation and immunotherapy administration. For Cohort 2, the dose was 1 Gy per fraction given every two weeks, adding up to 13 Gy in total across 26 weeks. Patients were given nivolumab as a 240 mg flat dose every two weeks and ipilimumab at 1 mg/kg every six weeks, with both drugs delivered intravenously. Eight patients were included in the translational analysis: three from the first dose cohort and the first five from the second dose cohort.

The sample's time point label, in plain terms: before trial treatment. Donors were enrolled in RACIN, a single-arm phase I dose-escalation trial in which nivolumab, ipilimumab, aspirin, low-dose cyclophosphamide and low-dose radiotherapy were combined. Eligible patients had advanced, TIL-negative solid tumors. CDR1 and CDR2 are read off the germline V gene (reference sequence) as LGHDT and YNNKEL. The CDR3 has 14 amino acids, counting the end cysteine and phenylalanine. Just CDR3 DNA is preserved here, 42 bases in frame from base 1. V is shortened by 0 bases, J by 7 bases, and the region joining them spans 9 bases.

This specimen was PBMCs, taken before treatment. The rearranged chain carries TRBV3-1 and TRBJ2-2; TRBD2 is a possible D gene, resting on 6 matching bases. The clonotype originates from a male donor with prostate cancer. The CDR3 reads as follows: CASSQDPAGGELFF. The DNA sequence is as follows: TGTGCCAGCAGCCAAGATCCAGCGGGCGGGGAGCTGTTTTTT.